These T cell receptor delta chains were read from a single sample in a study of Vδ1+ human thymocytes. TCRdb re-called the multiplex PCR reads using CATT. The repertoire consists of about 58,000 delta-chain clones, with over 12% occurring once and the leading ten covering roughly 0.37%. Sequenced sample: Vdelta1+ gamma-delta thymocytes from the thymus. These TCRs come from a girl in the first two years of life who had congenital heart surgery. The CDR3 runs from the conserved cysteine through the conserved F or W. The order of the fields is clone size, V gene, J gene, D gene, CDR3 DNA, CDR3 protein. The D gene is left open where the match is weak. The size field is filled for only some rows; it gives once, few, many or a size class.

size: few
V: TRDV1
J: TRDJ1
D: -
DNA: TGTGCTCTTGGGGTCCCTCCAATTCCTATAAGGGTTATGACTGGGTCATCCGATAAACTCATCTTT
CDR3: CALGVPPIPIRVMTGSSDKLIF

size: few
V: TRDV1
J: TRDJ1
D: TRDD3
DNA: TGTGCTCTTGGGGAACTTCATCTTCCCTACTGGGGGATGGGGTACACCGATAAACTCATCTTT
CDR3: CALGELHLPYWGMGYTDKLIF

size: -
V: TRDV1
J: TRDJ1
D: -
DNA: TGTGCTCTTGGGGGCCGGGCCCTCCCCTATTTCACCGATAAACTCATCTTT
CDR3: CALGGRALPYFTDKLIF

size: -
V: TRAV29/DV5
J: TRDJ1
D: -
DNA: TGTGCAGCGATCCAAATATACTGGTGGATATCTATTTACACCGATAAACTCATCTTT
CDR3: CAAIQIYWWISIYTDKLIF

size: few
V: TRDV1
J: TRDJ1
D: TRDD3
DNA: TGTGCTCTTGGCCGCACCTTCCTTCCCTGGGGGATAAAGGGGGGAGGGTACACCGATAAACTCATCTTT
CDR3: CALGRTFLPWGIKGGGYTDKLIF

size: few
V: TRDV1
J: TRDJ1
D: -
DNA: TGTGCTCTTGGGGCGCGGCCTTCCTACCTCTACTGGGGGATCGATAAACTCATCTTT
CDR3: CALGARPSYLYWGIDKLIF

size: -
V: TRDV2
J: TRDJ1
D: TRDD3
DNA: TGTGCCTGTACTTACGCGAACGCACTGGGGGAGGTCGATAAACTCATCTTT
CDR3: CACTYANALGEVDKLIF

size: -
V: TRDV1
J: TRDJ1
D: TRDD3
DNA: TGTGCTCTTGGGGACACAACGGGTGGGGGTGGGGGACCGAACACCGATAAACTCATCTTT
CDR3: CALGDTTGGGGGPNTDKLIF

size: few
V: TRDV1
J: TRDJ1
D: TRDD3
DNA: TGTGCTCTTGCCGGGGGATATTACACCGATAAACTCATCTTT
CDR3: CALAGGYYTDKLIF

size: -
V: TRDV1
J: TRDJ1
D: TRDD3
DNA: TGTGCTCTTGGGGAAACTAAATTTCCTACGGGGGATACGCGGGATAAACTCATCTTT
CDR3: CALGETKFPTGDTRDKLIF

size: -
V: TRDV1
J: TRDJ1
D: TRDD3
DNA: TGTGCTCTTGGGGCCCCGACGAGGGGTACTATAGGTGGTACTGGGGGATATTTACCACACACCGATAAACTCATCTTT
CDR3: CALGAPTRGTIGGTGGYLPHTDKLIF

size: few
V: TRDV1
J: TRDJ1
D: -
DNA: TGTGCTCTTGGGGGTTCTATTCGTTTGTGGGGGGGCACCGATAAACTCATCTTT
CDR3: CALGGSIRLWGGTDKLIF

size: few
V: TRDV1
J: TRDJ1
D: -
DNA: TGTGCTCTTGGGGGGCTTCTACGTCGACCGTACACCGATAAACTCATCTTT
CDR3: CALGGLLRRPYTDKLIF

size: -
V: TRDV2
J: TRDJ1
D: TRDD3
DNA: TGTGCCTGTGACACCGGGCGTACAAGCCTTACTGGGGGATTATACACCGATAAACTCATCTTT
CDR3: CACDTGRTSLTGGLYTDKLIF

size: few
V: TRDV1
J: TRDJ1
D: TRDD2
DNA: TGTGCTCTTGGGTCTATTCCTACCTTGCCCCTCGGGCTCATCTTT
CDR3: CALGSIPTLPLGLIF

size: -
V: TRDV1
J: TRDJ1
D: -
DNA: TGTGCTCTTGGGGAACGTGAGCTTCCTACCCGTACTGGGGGGCACACCGATAAACTCATCTTT
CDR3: CALGERELPTRTGGHTDKLIF

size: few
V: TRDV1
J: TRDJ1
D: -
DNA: TGTGCCCTAATTCCTAACACTGGGGATACCGATAAACTCATCTTT
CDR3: CALIPNTGDTDKLIF

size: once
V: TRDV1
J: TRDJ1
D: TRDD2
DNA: TGTGCTCGCCTATCCTTCCTACGATGGGGGGACACAATAAAGGAGATGGCACTCATCTTT
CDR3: CARLSFLRWGDTIKEMALIF

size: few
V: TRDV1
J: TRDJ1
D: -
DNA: TGTGCTCTTGGGGAGTCCGGAGAGGGGGACCACACCGATAAACTCATCTTT
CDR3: CALGESGEGDHTDKLIF

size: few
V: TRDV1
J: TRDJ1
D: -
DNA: TGTGCTCTTGTTTCCTACGAGGGATACATCCTTTACACCGATAAACTCATCTTT
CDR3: CALVSYEGYILYTDKLIF

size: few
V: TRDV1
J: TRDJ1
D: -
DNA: TGTGCTCTTGGGGGGGTCCTTCCCACGAAGTCCCACTCCTTGCCCTTACCCGATAAACTCATCTTT
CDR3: CALGGVLPTKSHSLPLPDKLIF

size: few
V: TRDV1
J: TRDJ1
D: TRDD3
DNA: TGTGCTCTTGGGAAAGGCGGGGATACTGGACTTGTGTACACCGATAAACTCATCTTT
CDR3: CALGKGGDTGLVYTDKLIF

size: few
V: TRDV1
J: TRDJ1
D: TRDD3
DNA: TGTGCTCTTGGGGGGCTTCCCGGGGGCTACTGGGGGAGATACACCGATAAACTCATCTTT
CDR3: CALGGLPGGYWGRYTDKLIF

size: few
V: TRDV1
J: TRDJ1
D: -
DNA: TGTGCTCTTGGGGAAAGGGGGCCTGACTGTACTGGTAGGGCCAACGATAAACTCATCTTT
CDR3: CALGERGPDCTGRANDKLIF

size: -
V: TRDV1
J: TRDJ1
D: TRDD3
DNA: TGTGCTCTTGGGGAAAGGACGGCCTTCCTTTACGCTGGGGGATACGTTTCCGATAAACTCATCTTT
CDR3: CALGERTAFLYAGGYVSDKLIF

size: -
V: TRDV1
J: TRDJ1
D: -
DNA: TGTGCTCTTGGGGAACTAGTTTCCCCGTTCCTAATCGGGGTTACAGACACCGATAAACTCATCTTT
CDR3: CALGELVSPFLIGVTDTDKLIF

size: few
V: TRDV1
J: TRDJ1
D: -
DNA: TGTGCTCTTGGGGAACTAAGGGGTCAGAAGCGTTCCATCAAGGCGTACACCGATAAACTCATCTTT
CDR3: CALGELRGQKRSIKAYTDKLIF